This is a list of T cell receptor beta chains from one sample in a study of blood T cell repertoires in COVID-19. Generated by immunoSEQ multiplex PCR, the TCRdb table keeps only in-frame clones and is missing some. The repertoire holds about half a million clones, with 85% to 90% as singletons. The sample was peripheral blood. All receptors derive from a man in his late teens or twenties with COVID-19, enrolled during active disease. Each CDR3 is given with its conserved first and last residue. A D gene is named only where the DNA matches it firmly. Clone size, where shown, is once, few, many, or a class for clones that have expanded.

>NA|TRBV5-4|TRBJ1-6|NA
CASSPTGPNSPLHF
TGTGCCAGCAGCCCGACAGGCCCTAATTCACCCCTCCACTTT
>NA|TRBV5-1|TRBJ1-3|NA
CASSFEGQENTIYF
TGCGCCAGCAGCTTCGAAGGTCAGGAAAACACCATATATTTT
>NA|TRBV5-4|TRBJ2-3|NA
CASSPSLASTDTQYF
TGTGCCAGCAGCCCAAGTTTGGCTAGCACAGATACGCAGTATTTT
>NA|TRBV5-1|TRBJ1-6|NA
CASSVDSSYNSPLHF
TGCGCCAGCAGCGTGGACAGCTCCTATAATTCACCCCTCCACTTT
>TRBD2|TRBV6-5|TRBJ2-7|NA
CASSPAGLYEQYF
TGTGCGAGCAGTCCAGCGGGACTCTACGAGCAGTACTTC
>NA|TRBV4-1|TRBJ2-2|NA
CASRQGGSESVNTGELFF
TGCGCCAGCAGGCAGGGGGGTTCAGAGTCAGTGAACACCGGGGAGCTGTTTTTT
>NA|TRBV3-1/TRBV3-2|TRBJ1-5|NA
CASSQSHRLHQPQHF
TGTGCCAGCAGCCAAAGTCACAGGCTGCATCAGCCCCAGCATTTT
>TRBD2|TRBV4-2|TRBJ2-3|NA
CASSQREAGGGTDTQYF
TGTGCCAGCAGCCAAAGGGAAGCGGGAGGAGGGACAGATACGCAGTATTTT
>TRBD2|TRBV2|TRBJ2-1|NA
CASSETSGSTYNEQFF
TGTGCCAGCAGTGAGACTAGCGGGAGCACTTACAATGAGCAGTTCTTC
>TRBD2|TRBV6-2/TRBV6-3|TRBJ2-2|NA
CASSASGLNTGELFF
TGTGCCAGCAGTGCTAGCGGGCTGAACACCGGGGAGCTGTTTTTT
>TRBD1|TRBV5-1|TRBJ1-4|once
CASSSQGKEEKLFF
TGCGCCAGCAGCTCACAGGGGAAGGAGGAAAAACTGTTTTTT
>NA|TRBV18|TRBJ1-1|NA
CASSPQGLSLNTEAFF
TGTGCCAGCTCCCCGCAGGGACTAAGCTTGAACACTGAAGCTTTCTTT
>NA|TRBV5-1|TRBJ2-2|NA
CASSPWGVTNTGELFF
TGCGCCAGCAGCCCCTGGGGGGTAACGAACACCGGGGAGCTGTTTTTT
>NA|TRBV29-1|TRBJ1-2|NA
CSFAFGYTF
TGCAGCTTTGCCTTTGGCTACACCTTC
>NA|TRBV7-9|TRBJ2-3|NA
CASSLTGGTDTQYF
TGTGCCAGCAGCTTAACGGGAGGCACAGATACGCAGTATTTT
>TRBD2|TRBV27|TRBJ2-3|NA
CASSGLASTDTQYF
TGTGCCAGCAGTGGACTAGCCAGCACAGATACGCAGTATTTT
>TRBD1|TRBV19|TRBJ2-7|NA
CASRIWDRGDHEQYF
TGTGCCAGTAGAATTTGGGACAGGGGAGATCACGAGCAGTACTTC
>TRBD2|TRBV6-1|TRBJ2-1|once
CASSERGGGWANEQFF
TGTGCCAGCAGTGAACGGGGGGGAGGTTGGGCGAATGAGCAGTTCTTC
>TRBD2|TRBV18|TRBJ2-1|NA
CASSLLAGVAHNEQFF
TGTGCCAGCTCACTACTAGCGGGAGTTGCCCACAATGAGCAGTTCTTC
>NA|TRBV5-5|TRBJ2-3|NA
CASTLHSPSTDTQYF
TGTGCCAGCACCTTGCACTCCCCTAGCACAGATACGCAGTATTTT
>NA|TRBV29-1|TRBJ2-3|NA
CSVQGTLTDTQYF
TGCAGCGTACAAGGGACTCTCACAGATACGCAGTATTTT
>TRBD2|TRBV5-4|TRBJ2-5|NA
CASSAGLAAQETQYF
TGTGCCAGCAGCGCGGGACTAGCGGCCCAAGAGACCCAGTACTTC
>NA|TRBV3-1/TRBV3-2|TRBJ2-5|NA
CASSQGFGERETQYF
TGTGCCAGCAGCCAAGGATTTGGGGAGAGGGAGACCCAGTACTTC